This T cell receptor beta chain emerged from a study of blood T cell repertoires in COVID-19. Study summary: PBMCs, B-cell-depleted T cells, or T cells were the source of the cDNA or gDNA that made up the material.

Trimming cost V 0 bases and J 3 bases, with 11 bases left between them. The germline V gene encodes CDR1 MNHEY and CDR2 SVGAGI. The CDR3 spans 15 residues. The repertoire was sequenced with immunoSEQ multiplex PCR; TCRdb's copy has only in-frame clones and lacks some. The profile shows about 83,000 clones, about 86% of them singletons. This receptor was taken from a woman at least 80 years old in a cohort sampled during active or convalescent COVID-19. The sample comprised peripheral blood. The chain uses TRBV6-5 and TRBJ1-2, with a possible D match to TRBD1 (5 bases). CDR3 region: CASSYSSLGDYGYTF. CDR3 nucleotide sequence: TGTGCCAGCAGTTACTCGAGTCTAGGGGACTATGGCTACACCTTC.